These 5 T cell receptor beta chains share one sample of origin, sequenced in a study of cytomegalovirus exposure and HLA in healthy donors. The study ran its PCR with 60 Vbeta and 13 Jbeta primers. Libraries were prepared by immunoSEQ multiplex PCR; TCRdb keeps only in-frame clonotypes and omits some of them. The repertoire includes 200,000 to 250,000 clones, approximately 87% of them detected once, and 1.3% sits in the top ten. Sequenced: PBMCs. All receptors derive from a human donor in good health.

The DNA of the CDR3 is TGTGCCAGCAGCTCGGGACAGGACTATGGCTACACCTTC. This codes for CASSSGQDYGYTF. This chain uses TRBV7-3 with TRBJ1-2, with 8 positions matching TRBD1. Unmatched junction bases numbered 1, after V lost 4 bases and J lost 3 bases. Germline V gene data show CDR1 as SGHTA and CDR2 as FQGTGA. This CDR3 spans 13 amino acids.

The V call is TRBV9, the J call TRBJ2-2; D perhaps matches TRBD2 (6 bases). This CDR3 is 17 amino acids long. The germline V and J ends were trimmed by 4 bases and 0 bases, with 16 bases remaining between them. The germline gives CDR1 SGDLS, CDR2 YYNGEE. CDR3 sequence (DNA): TGTGCCAGCAGCCCGTTCGGTCGGGAGTCGAACACCGGGGAGCTGTTTTTT. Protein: CASSPFGRESNTGELFF.

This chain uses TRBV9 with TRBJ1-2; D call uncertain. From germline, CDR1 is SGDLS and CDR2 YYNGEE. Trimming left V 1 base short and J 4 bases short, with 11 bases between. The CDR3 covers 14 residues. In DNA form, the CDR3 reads TGTGCCAGCAGCGTATCTCAGGAATCCTATGGCTACACCTTC. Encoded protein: CASSVSQESYGYTF.

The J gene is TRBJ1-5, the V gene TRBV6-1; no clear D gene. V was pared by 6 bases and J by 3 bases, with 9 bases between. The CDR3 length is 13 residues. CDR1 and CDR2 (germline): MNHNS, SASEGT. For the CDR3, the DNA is TGTGCCAGCAGACTCGACAACAATCAGCCCCAGCATTTT. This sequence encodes CASRLDNNQPQHF.

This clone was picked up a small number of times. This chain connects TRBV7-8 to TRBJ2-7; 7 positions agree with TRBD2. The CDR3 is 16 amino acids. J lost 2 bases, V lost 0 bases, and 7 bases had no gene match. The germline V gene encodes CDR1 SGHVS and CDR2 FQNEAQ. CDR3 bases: TGTGCCAGCAGCTTAGCACGACTAGCCTTAACCTACGAGCAGTACTTC. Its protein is CASSLARLALTYEQYF.